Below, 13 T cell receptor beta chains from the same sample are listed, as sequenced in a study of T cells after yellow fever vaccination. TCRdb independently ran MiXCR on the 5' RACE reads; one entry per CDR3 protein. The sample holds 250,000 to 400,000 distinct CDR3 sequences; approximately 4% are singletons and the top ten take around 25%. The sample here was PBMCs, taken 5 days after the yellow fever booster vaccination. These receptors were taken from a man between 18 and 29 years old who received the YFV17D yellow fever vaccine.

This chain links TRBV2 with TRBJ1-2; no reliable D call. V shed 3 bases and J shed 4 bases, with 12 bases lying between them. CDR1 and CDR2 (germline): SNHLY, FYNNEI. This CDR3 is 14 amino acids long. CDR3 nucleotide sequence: TGTGCCAGCAGTGAGGTGGCCAGCCTCTATGGCTACACCTTC. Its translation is CASSEVASLYGYTF.

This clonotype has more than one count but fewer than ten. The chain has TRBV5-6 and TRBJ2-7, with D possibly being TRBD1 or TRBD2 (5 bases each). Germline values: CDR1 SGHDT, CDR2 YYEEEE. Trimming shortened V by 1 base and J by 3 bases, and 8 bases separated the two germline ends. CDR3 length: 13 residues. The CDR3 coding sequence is TGTGCCAGCAGCTTGTGGGGGAACTACGAGCAGTACTTC. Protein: CASSLWGNYEQYF.

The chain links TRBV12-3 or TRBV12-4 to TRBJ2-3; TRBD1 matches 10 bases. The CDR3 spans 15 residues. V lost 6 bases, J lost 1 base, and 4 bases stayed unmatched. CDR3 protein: CASRGGTGGTDTQYF. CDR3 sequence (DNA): TGTGCCAGCAGGGGTGGGACAGGGGGCACAGATACGCAGTATTTT.

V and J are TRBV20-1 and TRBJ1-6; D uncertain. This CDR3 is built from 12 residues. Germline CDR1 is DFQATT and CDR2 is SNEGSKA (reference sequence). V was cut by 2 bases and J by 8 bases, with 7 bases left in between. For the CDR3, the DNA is TGCAGTGCTAGAAGGGAGTATTCACCCCTCCACTTT. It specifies CSARREYSPLHF.

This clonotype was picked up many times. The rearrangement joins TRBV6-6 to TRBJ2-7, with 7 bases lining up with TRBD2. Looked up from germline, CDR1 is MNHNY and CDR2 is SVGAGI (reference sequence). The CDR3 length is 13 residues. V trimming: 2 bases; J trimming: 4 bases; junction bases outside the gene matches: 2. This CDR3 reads CASSYREEYEQYV. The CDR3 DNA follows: TGTGCCAGCAGTTACCGGGAGGAATACGAGCAGTACGTC.

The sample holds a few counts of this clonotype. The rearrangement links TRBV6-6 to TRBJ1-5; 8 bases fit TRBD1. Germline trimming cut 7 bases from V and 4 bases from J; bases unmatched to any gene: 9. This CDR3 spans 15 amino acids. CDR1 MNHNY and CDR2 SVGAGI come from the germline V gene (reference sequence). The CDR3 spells CASTSSGQGNQPQHF. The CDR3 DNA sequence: TGTGCCAGCACCTCAAGTGGACAGGGAAATCAGCCCCAGCATTTT.

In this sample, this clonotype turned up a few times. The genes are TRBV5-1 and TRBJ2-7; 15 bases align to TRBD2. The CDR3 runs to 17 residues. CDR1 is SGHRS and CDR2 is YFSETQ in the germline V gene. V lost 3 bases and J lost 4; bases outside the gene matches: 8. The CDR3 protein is CASSSWGTSGGFYEQYF. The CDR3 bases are TGCGCCAGCAGCTCGTGGGGGACTAGCGGGGGGTTTTACGAGCAGTACTTC.

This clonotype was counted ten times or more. The CDR3 spells CASSRRGVDEKLFF. The DNA for the CDR3 is TGTGCCAGCAGTCGACGAGGGGTGGATGAAAAACTGTTTTTT. The chain employs TRBV27 and TRBJ1-4, with D possibly TRBD1 on 5 matching bases. The CDR3 is 14 amino acids. Germline V CDR1 and CDR2: MNHEY, SMNVEV (reference sequence). With 5 bases removed from V and 6 bases from J, the gap between germline ends came to 13 bases.

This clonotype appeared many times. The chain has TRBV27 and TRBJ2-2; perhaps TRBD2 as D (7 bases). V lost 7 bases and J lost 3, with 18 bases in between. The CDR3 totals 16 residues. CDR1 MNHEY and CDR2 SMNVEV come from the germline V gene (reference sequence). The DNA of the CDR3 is TGTGCCAGCACATCGGGGGGCAGACTGGACACCGGGGAGCTGTTTTTT. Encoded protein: CASTSGGRLDTGELFF.

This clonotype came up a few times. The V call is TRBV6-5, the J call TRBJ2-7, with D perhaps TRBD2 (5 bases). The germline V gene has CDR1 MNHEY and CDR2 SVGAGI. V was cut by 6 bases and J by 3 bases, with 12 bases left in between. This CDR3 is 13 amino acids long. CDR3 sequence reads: CASSPLRDYEQYF. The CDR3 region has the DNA TGTGCCAGCAGCCCTCTCCGGGACTACGAGCAGTACTTC.

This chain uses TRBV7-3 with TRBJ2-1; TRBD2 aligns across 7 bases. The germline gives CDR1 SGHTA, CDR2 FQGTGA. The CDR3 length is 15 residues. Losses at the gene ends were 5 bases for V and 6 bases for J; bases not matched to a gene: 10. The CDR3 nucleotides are TGTGCCAGCAGCCCATGGGGGGGATCGGGCAATGAGCAGTTCTTC. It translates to CASSPWGGSGNEQFF.

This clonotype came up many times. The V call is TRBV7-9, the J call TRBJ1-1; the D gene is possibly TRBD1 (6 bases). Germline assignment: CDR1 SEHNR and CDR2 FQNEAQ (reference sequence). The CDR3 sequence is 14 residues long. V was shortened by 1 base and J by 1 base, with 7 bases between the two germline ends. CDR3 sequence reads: CASSLVRGNTEAFF. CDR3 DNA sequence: TGTGCCAGCAGCTTAGTCAGGGGGAACACTGAAGCTTTCTTT.

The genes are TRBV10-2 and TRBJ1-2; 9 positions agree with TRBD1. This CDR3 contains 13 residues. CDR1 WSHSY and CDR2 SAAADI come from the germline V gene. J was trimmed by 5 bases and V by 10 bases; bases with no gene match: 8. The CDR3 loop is CATQPGQGYGYTF. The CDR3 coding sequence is TGCGCCACCCAACCGGGACAGGGTTATGGCTACACCTTC.